The 7 T cell receptor beta chains reported below all come from one sample, sequenced in a study of blood T cell repertoires in COVID-19. Clones were sequenced by immunoSEQ multiplex PCR, and TCRdb holds only the in-frame ones, with some missing. The sample consists of 130,000 to 150,000 clones, more than 80% of them appearing once. The sample consisted of peripheral blood. These receptors were obtained from a human donor with acute or convalescent COVID-19. The donor label of this sample is uncertain.

The chain has TRBV6-5 and TRBJ2-7, with D possibly matching TRBD1 (5 bases). CDR1 is MNHEY, CDR2 SVGAGI, per germline. Trimming left V 4 bases short and J 2 bases short, with 15 bases between. This CDR3 is built from 15 residues. CDR3 region: CASSSAGLGTYEQYF. In DNA, the CDR3 is TGTGCCAGCAGTTCGGCAGGGTTAGGGACCTACGAGCAGTACTTC.

V gene TRBV10-3 combines with J gene TRBJ1-6; TRBD1 matches at 7 bases. The germline gives CDR1 ENHRY, CDR2 SYGVKD. V lost 6 bases and J lost 10; bases outside the gene matches: 15. The CDR3 covers 16 residues. CDR3 nucleotides: TGTGCCATCAGCCAGGAGGGGACAGAGTTTAGGTCACCCCTCCACTTT. As protein: CAISQEGTEFRSPLHF.

This clone occurred once. The V and J genes are TRBV7-5 and TRBJ2-1; the table gives TRBD2 as D, unverified against the DNA. TRBV7-5 is a pseudogene locus. This CDR3 region has 15 residues. CDR3 nucleotides: TGTGTCAGAAGCCAGAGGTCCAAACTTTTACCCGAGCAGTTCTTC. Translated, it gives CVRSQRSKLLPEQFF.

For the CDR3, the DNA is TGCGCCAGCAGCCAAGATAGGGGCGGGAACACTGAAGCTTTCTTT. This encodes CASSQDRGGNTEAFF. The chain employs TRBV4-1 and TRBJ1-1; D might be TRBD1 (5 bases). CDR1 MGHRA and CDR2 YSYEKL come from the germline V gene. Deletions cut 0 bases from V and 1 base from J, with 9 bases between. The CDR3 is made up of 15 amino acids.

In regard to this clone: This sample also contains other DNA sequences that code for the same CDR3. The chain combines TRBV6-5 with TRBJ1-6, with D perhaps TRBD1 (5 bases). The CDR3 spans 14 residues. V lost 5 bases, J lost 4 bases, and 9 bases lay in between. Germline V gives CDR1 MNHEY, CDR2 SVGAGI. CDR3 protein: CASSRQGYNSPLHF. CDR3 nucleotide sequence: TGTGCCAGCAGTCGGCAGGGTTATAATTCACCCCTCCACTTT.

This sequence joins TRBV4-1 and TRBJ1-5; the match to TRBD1 covers 10 bases. CDR1 MGHRA and CDR2 YSYEKL come from the germline V gene. This CDR3 has 15 residues. J was trimmed by 5 bases and V by 4 bases; bases with no gene match: 5. The CDR3: CASSLNGQGDQPQHF. CDR3 sequence (DNA): TGCGCCAGCAGCCTCAACGGACAGGGGGATCAGCCCCAGCATTTT.

As for this clone: Other DNA sequences of this sample code for an identical CDR3. The V and J genes are TRBV24-1 and TRBJ1-1; D remains ambiguous. CDR1 is KGHDR and CDR2 is SFDVKD in the germline V gene. Trimming stripped 3 bases from V and 1 base from J, with 5 bases between. CDR3 length: 13 amino acids. The CDR3, as DNA: TGTGCCACCAGTGATGATAGGAACACTGAAGCTTTCTTT. It translates to CATSDDRNTEAFF.